This is a list of T cell receptor beta chains from one sample in a study of cytomegalovirus exposure and HLA in healthy donors. TCRdb's table, derived via immunoSEQ multiplex PCR, lists solely in-frame clones and lacks some. The sample records roughly 170,000 clones, 80% being singletons. The sample taken for sequencing was PBMCs. These receptor sequences come from a boy younger than 18 in good health and CMV-seronegative. Each CDR3 is given with its conserved first and last residue. The D gene is left open where the match is weak. Clone size is shown for a subset of rows, as once, few, many or a class of expanded clone.

>TRBJ2-1|once|TRBV19|-
CASMGQSSNEQFF
TGTGCCAGTATGGGCCAGTCCTCGAATGAGCAGTTCTTC
>TRBJ2-1|-|TRBV6-6|TRBD2
CASSATGTSGRNEQFF
TGTGCCAGCAGTGCCACCGGGACTAGCGGGAGGAATGAGCAGTTCTTC
>TRBJ1-5|once|TRBV7-8|TRBD1
CASSLLAGQVEQPQHF
TGTGCCAGCAGCTTACTTGCCGGACAGGTTGAACAGCCCCAGCATTTT
>TRBJ1-1|-|TRBV19|-
CASKIGPAASGTEAFF
TGTGCCAGTAAGATAGGTCCCGCCGCCTCGGGCACTGAAGCTTTCTTT
>TRBJ2-1|once|TRBV4-1|-
CASSQARSRSNEQFF
TGCGCCAGCAGCCAAGCCCGCAGTAGGAGCAATGAGCAGTTCTTC
>TRBJ1-1|-|TRBV30|-
CAWEGRAGTEAFF
TGTGCCTGGGAGGGAAGGGCCGGAACTGAAGCTTTCTTT
>TRBJ1-4|-|TRBV7-9|-
CASSLLGGTYDEKLFF
TGTGCCAGCAGCCTTTTAGGAGGTACCTACGACGAAAAACTGTTTTTT
>TRBJ2-7|-|TRBV2|TRBD1
CASTPDRGFSEQYF
TGTGCCAGCACACCGGACAGGGGATTTAGCGAGCAGTACTTC
>TRBJ2-1|once|TRBV11-3|TRBD2
CASSPLGGDLYNEQFF
TGTGCCAGCAGCCCCTTGGGGGGGGACTTATACAATGAGCAGTTCTTC
>TRBJ2-4|-|TRBV2|-
CASSEGGVAKNIQYF
TGTGCCAGCAGTGAAGGGGGGGTAGCCAAAAACATTCAGTACTTC
>TRBJ1-2|-|TRBV7-9|-
CSSSPTGIYGYTF
TGTTCCAGCAGCCCCACAGGGATCTATGGCTACACCTTC
>TRBJ1-2|-|TRBV7-2|TRBD1
CASSLEGGDSNYGYTF
TGTGCCAGCAGCTTAGAAGGCGGGGACAGTAACTATGGCTACACCTTC
>TRBJ2-3|once|TRBV11-1|-
CASTPIRDGADTQYF
TGTGCCAGCACCCCTATACGGGATGGGGCAGATACGCAGTATTTT
>TRBJ1-1|-|TRBV5-6|TRBD1
CASSLMVGGQGARTEAFF
TGTGCCAGCAGCTTAATGGTTGGCGGGCAGGGGGCGAGGACTGAAGCTTTCTTT
>TRBJ2-5|-|TRBV5-1|-
CASSLAGKETQYF
TGCGCCAGCAGCTTGGCGGGGAAAGAGACCCAGTACTTC
>TRBJ2-3|-|TRBV29-1|-
CSVPGHLNSADTQYF
TGCAGCGTCCCCGGACATTTGAATTCGGCAGATACGCAGTATTTT
>TRBJ1-1|-|TRBV11-3|-
CASSSTRMNTEAFF
TGTGCCAGCAGCTCGACACGGATGAACACTGAAGCTTTCTTT
>TRBJ1-4|-|TRBV18|-
CASSPSRDFGGKLFF
TGTGCCAGCTCACCAAGCCGGGACTTCGGAGGAAAACTGTTTTTT
>TRBJ1-4|few|TRBV28|-
CASSLGARSEKLFF
TGTGCCAGCAGCTTGGGGGCGCGGAGTGAAAAACTGTTTTTT
>TRBJ2-3|-|TRBV7-2|TRBD1
CASSSPRDRATDTQYF
TGTGCCAGCAGCTCACCCCGGGACAGGGCCACAGATACGCAGTATTTT
>TRBJ1-2|-|TRBV2|-
CARTGKPNYGYTF
TGTGCCCGAACAGGGAAACCAAACTATGGCTACACCTTC
>TRBJ2-7|-|TRBV25-1|-
CASSGSMSLPSYEQYF
TGTGCCAGCAGTGGGTCCATGAGTCTCCCCTCCTACGAGCAGTACTTC
>TRBJ1-4|once|TRBV6-5|-
CASSYRGGGEKLFF
TGTGCCAGCAGTTACAGGGGAGGGGGTGAAAAACTGTTTTTT
>TRBJ1-2|-|TRBV9|TRBD1
CASSARDRGYSNYGYTF
TGTGCCAGCAGCGCCCGGGACAGGGGCTATTCTAACTATGGCTACACCTTC
>TRBJ2-1|once|TRBV12-5|TRBD1
CASGSRLTGPYDEQFF
TGTGCTAGTGGTTCCCGATTGACAGGGCCCTATGATGAGCAGTTCTTC
>TRBJ2-2|-|TRBV19|TRBD1
CASSLTGTGGRDGELFF
TGTGCCAGTAGTTTGACCGGGACAGGGGGCAGAGACGGGGAGCTGTTTTTT
>TRBJ1-2|-|TRBV2|-
CASSPREPGRQRGYTF
TGTGCCAGCAGCCCCCGGGAGCCCGGTCGTCAACGTGGCTACACCTTC
>TRBJ1-3|-|TRBV20-1|-
CSAGAGNTIYF
TGCAGTGCGGGCGCTGGAAACACCATATATTTT
>TRBJ2-7|-|TRBV7-2|TRBD1
CASSLMTGSRYEQYF
TGTGCCAGCAGCTTAATGACAGGGTCGAGGTACGAGCAGTACTTC
>TRBJ1-4|-|TRBV19|TRBD1
CASSMTGRNEKLFF
TGTGCCAGTAGTATGACAGGGAGAAATGAAAAACTGTTTTTT
>TRBJ1-2|-|TRBV4-2|-
CASSQVGQRYDYGYTF
TGTGCCAGCAGCCAAGTAGGCCAGCGCTACGACTATGGCTACACCTTC
>TRBJ2-7|-|TRBV7-2|-
CASSLASGHTYEQYF
TGTGCCAGCAGCTTAGCCTCCGGACACACGTACGAGCAGTACTTC
>TRBJ2-7|-|TRBV4-1|TRBD2
CASSLGTSGDLYEQYF
TGCGCCAGCAGCCTTGGGACTAGCGGGGACCTCTACGAGCAGTACTTC
>TRBJ1-5|few|TRBV7-2|TRBD1
CASSLQQGADQPQHF
TGTGCCAGCAGCTTACAACAGGGGGCTGATCAGCCCCAGCATTTT
>TRBJ1-3|few|TRBV21-1|-
CALGAASDSGNTIYF
TGTGCCCTGGGAGCCGCGTCGGACTCTGGAAACACCATATATTTT
>TRBJ1-2|-|TRBV13|-
CASSLDGQLNYGYTF
TGTGCCAGCAGCTTGGACGGACAGCTAAACTATGGCTACACCTTC
>TRBJ1-2|-|TRBV28|TRBD1
CASSLLFLGTVAEGLYGYTF
TGTGCCAGCAGTTTATTATTTTTAGGGACAGTGGCGGAGGGACTCTATGGCTACACCTTC
>TRBJ1-1|-|TRBV6-1|-
CASKLSGVLTEAFF
TGTGCCAGCAAGCTCTCAGGGGTCTTGACTGAAGCTTTCTTT
>TRBJ2-6|-|TRBV7-9|-
CASSFGGSGANVLTF
TGTGCCAGCAGCTTCGGGGGCTCTGGGGCCAACGTCCTGACTTTC
>TRBJ1-2|-|TRBV7-9|TRBD1
CASSSGQGGGGYTF
TGTGCCAGCAGCTCGGGACAGGGAGGAGGAGGCTACACCTTC
>TRBJ2-1|few|TRBV4-3|TRBD2
CASSRSGLAGVSFYNEQFF
TGCGCCAGCAGCCGCTCGGGACTAGCGGGAGTCTCTTTCTACAATGAGCAGTTCTTC
>TRBJ2-5|-|TRBV5-1|TRBD1
CASSSRPGTGVWETQYF
TGCGCCAGCAGCTCAAGGCCCGGGACAGGGGTTTGGGAGACCCAGTACTTC
>TRBJ2-7|-|TRBV11-3|TRBD1
CASSLEGTGEYEQYF
TGTGCCAGCAGCTTAGAAGGGACAGGGGAATACGAGCAGTACTTC